These 25 T cell receptor beta chains originate from one sample sequenced in a study of blood T cell repertoires in COVID-19. Repertoires were generated with immunoSEQ multiplex PCR, while TCRdb's copy carries only in-frame clones and drops some. This sample yields about 170,000 clones, of which more than 65% are seen a single time; under 3% belongs to the top ten. Sequencing used peripheral blood. The source of these receptors is a human donor with acute or convalescent COVID-19. The donor label of this sample is uncertain.

This clone was detected a few times. The rearrangement links TRBV5-5 to TRBJ2-3; 15 positions agree with TRBD2. The CDR3 contains 16 residues. The V segment lost 2 bases and the J segment 3 bases; nucleotides outside the gene matches: 1. Germline lookup yields CDR1 SGHKS and CDR2 YYEKEE (reference sequence). This chain's CDR3 is CASSFGTSGRTDTQYF. The CDR3 DNA is TGTGCCAGCAGCTTCGGGACTAGCGGGAGGACAGATACGCAGTATTTT.

The chain carries TRBV6-5 and TRBJ1-2; tentatively, D is TRBD1 (5 bases). The germline gives CDR1 MNHEY, CDR2 SVGAGI. V gave up 8 bases and J gave up 8 bases, with 18 bases separating them. CDR3 length: 13 residues. For the CDR3, the DNA is TGTGCCAGCCTTTCCTGGGGGACTATCGGCTACACCTTC. Translation gives CASLSWGTIGYTF.

The chain carries TRBV6-6 and TRBJ1-1, with 10 nucleotides matching TRBD1. Looked up from germline, CDR1 is MNHNY and CDR2 is SVGAGI (reference sequence). With 4 bases clipped from V and 2 bases from J, the junction kept 4 bases outside the gene matches. The CDR3 has 15 amino acids. Here the CDR3 reads CASSLTGGQNTEAFF. CDR3 nucleotide sequence: TGTGCCAGCAGTTTGACAGGGGGCCAAAACACTGAAGCTTTCTTT.

The chain joins TRBV19 to TRBJ2-1; a weak D match, TRBD1 (5 bases). The germline V gene has CDR1 LNHDA and CDR2 SQIVND (reference sequence). This CDR3 spans 14 amino acids. V was pared by 7 bases and J by 2 bases, with 12 bases between. The CDR3 sequence is CASTSTEAYNEQFF. CDR3 DNA sequence: TGTGCCAGTACCTCGACAGAGGCCTACAATGAGCAGTTCTTC.

The rearrangement uses TRBV7-2 and TRBJ2-3, with 8 bases matching TRBD1. The CDR3 is made up of 14 amino acids. Germline loops: CDR1 SGHTA, CDR2 FQGNSA. J lost 4 bases, V lost 5 bases, and 5 bases had no gene match. The CDR3 loop is CASSPRTGPDTQYF. The CDR3 DNA sequence: TGTGCCAGCAGCCCTAGGACAGGGCCAGATACGCAGTATTTT.

This chain uses TRBV5-5 with TRBJ2-1; D is undetermined. The CDR3 sequence is 14 residues long. With 4 bases removed from V and 8 bases from J, the gap between germline ends came to 16 bases. CDR1 SGHKS and CDR2 YYEKEE come from the germline V gene (reference sequence). This CDR3 reads CASSDSRKWDEQFF. The CDR3 DNA reads as TGTGCCAGCAGCGATAGCCGGAAATGGGATGAGCAGTTCTTC. Based on the CDR3 plus reference TRBV5-5 and TRBJ2-1, the full variable domain is DAGVTQSPTHLIKTRGQQVTLRCSPISGHKSVSWYQQVLGQGPQFIFQYYEKEERGRGNFPDRFSARQFPNYSSELNVNALLLGDSALYLCASSDSRKWDEQFFGPGTRLTVL.

J is TRBJ2-7 and V is TRBV21-1; the D segment call TRBD2 is taken from the table without a DNA check. TRBV21-1 has pseudogene status. This CDR3 contains 13 residues. This CDR3 is CASTLAGSYEQYF. CDR3 DNA sequence: TGTGCCAGCACCCTAGCGGGATCCTACGAGCAGTACTTC.

This chain uses TRBV5-1 with TRBJ2-7; D not certain. The V gene's germline CDR1 is SGHRS and CDR2 YFSETQ. The CDR3 spans 14 residues. V gave up 0 bases and J gave up 0 bases, with 7 bases separating them. Here the CDR3 reads CASSLGAVSYEQYF. CDR3 sequence (DNA): TGCGCCAGCAGCTTGGGGGCAGTCTCCTACGAGCAGTACTTC.

The chain has TRBV30 and TRBJ2-1; 10 bases fit TRBD2. J lost 4 bases, V lost 2 bases, and 5 bases had no gene match. This CDR3 is built from 15 residues. The germline V gene encodes CDR1 GTSNPN and CDR2 SVGIG (reference sequence). The CDR3 region has the DNA TGTGCCTGGAGTTCCGGGACTAGCGCGTACAATGAGCAGTTCTTC. It specifies CAWSSGTSAYNEQFF.

The genes are TRBV4-1 and TRBJ2-7, with TRBD1 matching over 11 bases. Per germline, CDR1 MGHRA and CDR2 YSYEKL. The CDR3 extends over 16 amino acids. V was pared by 3 bases and J by 4 bases, with 8 bases of the junction left unmatched. The CDR3 DNA sequence: TGCGCCAGCAGCCACGGACAGGGGGCGCCCCTTTACGAGCAGTACTTC. The encoded protein is CASSHGQGAPLYEQYF.

The chain has TRBV7-2 and TRBJ1-2; 7 positions agree with TRBD1. CDR3 length: 15 residues. V shed 4 bases, J shed 1 base, and the junction held 6 bases outside the gene matches. Germline loops: CDR1 SGHTA, CDR2 FQGNSA. CDR3 amino acids: CASSSRTGVNYGYTF. As DNA, the CDR3 is TGTGCCAGCAGCTCCCGAACAGGGGTTAACTATGGCTACACCTTC.

This chain connects TRBV9 to TRBJ2-7, with no clear D. Trimming stripped 0 bases from V and 7 bases from J, with 17 bases between. The CDR3 is made up of 15 amino acids. Germline assignment: CDR1 SGDLS and CDR2 YYNGEE. This CDR3 is CASSVALGYPSEQYF. The CDR3 coding sequence is TGTGCCAGCAGCGTAGCGCTTGGGTACCCTAGTGAGCAGTACTTC.

The V and J genes are TRBV7-2 and TRBJ1-1, with D uncertain. Germline CDR1 SGHTA, CDR2 FQGNSA. This CDR3 is built from 14 residues. V was cut by 6 bases and J by 0 bases, with 11 bases left in between. The CDR3, as DNA: TGTGCCAGCAGTAAGACCGGGGTGAACACTGAAGCTTTCTTT. Its protein is CASSKTGVNTEAFF.

The chain couples TRBV5-4 to TRBJ2-1; 7 bases agree with TRBD2. Germline V gene data show CDR1 as SGHNT and CDR2 as YYREEE (reference sequence). Trimming cost V 4 bases and J 6 bases; bases outside gene matches: 19. This CDR3 is 18 amino acids long. The CDR3, as DNA: TGTGCCAGCAGCAAAGGGTCCGGGGCGGGAGTTTTGAGCAATGAGCAGTTCTTC. Encoded protein: CASSKGSGAGVLSNEQFF.

This chain connects TRBV3-1 (or the pseudogene TRBV3-2) to TRBJ1-4; no clear D. V lost 4 bases, J lost 5 bases, and 5 bases lay in between. Germline-derived CDR1 and CDR2 are LGHDT and YNNKEL (reference sequence). The CDR3 loop spans 12 amino acids. CDR3 in amino acids: CASSPLNEKLFF. The CDR3 DNA is TGTGCCAGCAGCCCGTTGAATGAAAAACTGTTTTTT.

This clone occurred once. J is TRBJ2-7 and V is TRBV2, with D perhaps TRBD2 (6 bases). The CDR3 has 15 residues. Per the germline V gene, CDR1 is SNHLY and CDR2 is FYNNEI. The V end was cut by 6 bases, the J end by 3 bases, with 18 bases between. The CDR3 region has the DNA TGTGCCAGCAGGTCCCAGGTGACCGGGGGCTACGAGCAGTACTTC. This encodes CASRSQVTGGYEQYF.

The rearrangement joins TRBV5-6 to TRBJ1-2; D perhaps matches TRBD1 (6 bases). Trimming removed 8 bases from V and 6 bases from J, with 14 bases in between. Germline V gene sequence: CDR1 SGHDT, CDR2 YYEEEE. The CDR3 sequence is 12 residues long. CDR3 sequence: CASGQLKDGYTF. The CDR3, as DNA: TGTGCCAGTGGACAGCTTAAGGATGGCTACACCTTC.

The chain carries TRBV18 and TRBJ1-2; D is possibly TRBD1 (6 bases). In germline, CDR1 is KGHSH, CDR2 LQKENI. This CDR3 comprises 15 residues. Trimming took off 6 bases at V and 0 bases at J, with 14 bases between the two ends. CDR3 nucleotides: TGTGCCAGCTCCTTGGGTGACAGGTCTAACTATGGCTACACCTTC. Translation gives CASSLGDRSNYGYTF.

CDR3 sequence (DNA): TGTGCCAGCAGCCTAATAGCGGGGCCATTCTCAGATACGCAGTATTTT. Amino acid sequence: CASSLIAGPFSDTQYF. The chain recombines TRBV5-6 with TRBJ2-3, with 8 bases matching TRBD2. CDR1 and CDR2 from the germline V gene are SGHDT and YYEEEE. Losses at the gene ends were 4 bases for V and 4 bases for J; bases not matched to a gene: 11. CDR3 length: 16 residues.

The chain couples TRBV7-9 to TRBJ2-7; D uncertain. With 8 bases removed from V and 3 bases from J, the gap between germline ends came to 8 bases. The CDR3 contains 11 residues. Germline loops: CDR1 SEHNR, CDR2 FQNEAQ (reference sequence). The CDR3 loop is CASGDFYEQYF. The CDR3 DNA reads TGTGCCAGCGGCGACTTCTACGAGCAGTACTTC.

The chain has TRBV28 and TRBJ2-3; 8 bases align to TRBD2. The length of the CDR3 is 15 residues. J gave up 0 bases and V 3 bases, and 2 bases lay outside the gene matches. Germline loops: CDR1 MDHEN, CDR2 SYDVKM. The DNA for the CDR3 is TGTGCCAGCAGTTTTCCTAGCGGGAGCACAGATACGCAGTATTTT. Protein product: CASSFPSGSTDTQYF.

CDR3 region: CASSGYGTRNYEQYF. DNA of the CDR3: TGTGCCAGCAGTGGGTACGGGACAAGAAACTACGAGCAGTACTTC. The chain employs TRBV2 and TRBJ2-7; D may be TRBD1 (6 bases). The ends were cut back, 4 bases at V and 3 bases at J, with 16 bases in the middle. The V gene's germline CDR1 is SNHLY and CDR2 FYNNEI. CDR3 length: 15 residues.

V gene TRBV20-1 combines with J gene TRBJ2-5; 7 bases match TRBD2. The V segment lost 3 bases and the J segment 4 bases; nucleotides outside the gene matches: 11. This CDR3 is built from 15 residues. Germline CDR1 is DFQATT and CDR2 is SNEGSKA (reference sequence). CDR3 nucleotide sequence: TGCAGTGCTAGTACCCCTAGCGGAGGAGGAGAGACCCAGTACTTC. Protein: CSASTPSGGGETQYF.

In this sample, this clone turned up a few times. The rearrangement joins TRBV9 to TRBJ2-2, with TRBD2 matching over 8 bases. Germline values: CDR1 SGDLS, CDR2 YYNGEE. J gave up 0 bases and V 0 bases, and 4 bases lay outside the gene matches. The CDR3 loop spans 17 amino acids. CDR3 protein: CASSVVDGGANTGELFF. The CDR3 coding sequence is TGTGCCAGCAGCGTAGTTGACGGGGGGGCGAACACCGGGGAGCTGTTTTTT. Based on the CDR3 plus reference TRBV9 and TRBJ2-2, the full variable domain is DSGVTQTPKHLITATGQRVTLRCSPRSGDLSVYWYQQSLDQGLQFLIQYYNGEERAKGNILERFSAQQFPDLHSELNLSSLELGDSALYFCASSVVDGGANTGELFFGEGSRLTVL.

The CDR3 DNA reads TGTGCCAGCGTTAGAAGAGAATGGAATTCACCCCTCCACTTT. This translates into CASVRREWNSPLHF. The V and J genes are TRBV5-6 and TRBJ1-6; D gene ambiguous. Per the germline V gene, CDR1 is SGHDT and CDR2 is YYEEEE. Trimming left V 7 bases short and J 7 bases short, with 15 bases between. The CDR3 consists of 14 residues.